One and the same sample provided the 7 T cell receptor beta chains below, sequenced in a study of PD-1 blockade in classical Hodgkin lymphoma. Time point given: cycle 4 day 1 (C4D1), after about 6 weeks of nivolumab. Relapses following autologous stem cell transplantation were seen in all patients, with brentuximab vedotin exposure varying. Sequenced by immunoSEQ multiplex PCR; TCRdb stores in-frame clones only, minus some. The sample records about 50,000 clones, roughly 89% being singletons. This specimen was peripheral blood mononuclear cells (PBMCs), taken before the fourth cycle of nivolumab. The receptor source for this set is a human donor with classical Hodgkin lymphoma.

This clone was recorded once. J is TRBJ1-5 and V is TRBV6-1, with TRBD1 identical over 7 bases. This CDR3 comprises 18 residues. V lost 3 bases and J lost 0; bases outside the gene matches: 11. The germline gives CDR1 MNHNS, CDR2 SASEGT. The DNA of the CDR3 is TGTGCCAGCAGTGATTACCGGACAGGTATCTATAGCAATCAGCCCCAGCATTTT. This codes for CASSDYRTGIYSNQPQHF.

The rearrangement uses TRBV28 and TRBJ2-1; no clear D. The CDR3 is 14 amino acids. CDR1 and CDR2 from the germline V gene are MDHEN and SYDVKM. Trimming took 4 bases from V and 9 from J, leaving 16 bases between them. In DNA, the CDR3 is TGTGCCAGCAGTTGGGCTGTTTCACGGAGTGAGCAGTTCTTC. Protein product: CASSWAVSRSEQFF.

This CDR3 reads CASSLESSVNIQYF. The CDR3 region has the DNA TGTGCCAGCAGCTTAGAATCTTCCGTGAACATTCAGTACTTC. This chain connects TRBV11-3 to TRBJ2-4, with D hard to call. This CDR3 region has 14 residues. Germline loops: CDR1 SGHNT, CDR2 YENEEA. Trimming removed 0 bases from V and 7 bases from J, with 10 bases in between.

The chain uses TRBV10-2 and TRBJ2-1; 11 nucleotides line up with TRBD2. V trimming: 3 bases; J trimming: 7 bases; junction bases outside the gene matches: 11. Germline CDR1 reads WSHSY; CDR2 reads SAAADI. This CDR3 comprises 17 residues. This CDR3 reads CASSELTGLAVGNEQFF. In DNA form, the CDR3 reads TGCGCCAGCAGTGAACTCACGGGACTAGCGGTTGGTAATGAGCAGTTCTTC.

This chain connects TRBV9 to TRBJ2-1; the D is unclear. Germline lookup yields CDR1 SGDLS and CDR2 YYNGEE. V lost 6 bases and J 8 bases, leaving 12 bases between the germline ends. CDR3 length equals 12 residues. CDR3 in amino acids: CASTLWGDEQFF. DNA of the CDR3: TGTGCCAGCACTCTGTGGGGTGATGAGCAGTTCTTC.

The rearrangement uses TRBV2 and TRBJ2-5; D is unresolved. The V and J ends lost 5 bases and 3 bases respectively, with 4 bases between them. Germline loops: CDR1 SNHLY, CDR2 FYNNEI. This CDR3 spans 11 amino acids. The CDR3 sequence is CASSLEETQYF. The DNA of the CDR3 is TGTGCCAGCAGTTTGGAAGAGACCCAGTACTTC. Variable domain in full (rest from reference TRBV2 and TRBJ2-5): EPEVTQTPSHQVTQMGQEVILRCVPISNHLYFYWYRQILGQKVEFLVSFYNNEISEKSEIFDDQFSVERPDGSNFTLKIRSTKLEDSAMYFCASSLEETQYFGPGTRLLVL.

This clone was observed a single time. The chain uses TRBV11-1 and TRBJ1-5; TRBD1 matches 9 bases. This CDR3 has 17 residues. Germline CDR1 and CDR2: SGHAT and FQDESV (reference sequence). J gave up 3 bases and V 2 bases, and 8 bases lay outside the gene matches. The CDR3 sequence: CASSLRDREGSNQPQHF. In DNA, the CDR3 is TGTGCCAGCAGCTTAAGGGACAGGGAAGGGTCCAATCAGCCCCAGCATTTT.